The sequence of this T cell receptor beta chain was determined in a study of identical twins. TCRdb itself ran the 5' RACE reads through MiXCR, one entry per CDR3 protein. The data contain 500,000 to 650,000 distinct CDR3 sequences, more than 20% of them singletons. For this clonotype: Germline and junction disagree at one end, which may indicate a read error.

The CDR3 covers 12 residues. From germline, CDR1 is DFQATT and CDR2 SNEGSKA (reference sequence). The same sample was also studied in work on yellow fever vaccine responses in identical twins.

The chain combines TRBV20-1 with TRBJ2-1, with TRBD1 matching 9 bases. The TCR comes from a woman under 30 in good health. The sample taken for sequencing was CD4+ T cells sorted from blood. Written as DNA, the CDR3 is TGCAGTGCGTCCACAGGGGGCAGGGAGCAGCTCTTC. Residues: CSASTGGREQLF.